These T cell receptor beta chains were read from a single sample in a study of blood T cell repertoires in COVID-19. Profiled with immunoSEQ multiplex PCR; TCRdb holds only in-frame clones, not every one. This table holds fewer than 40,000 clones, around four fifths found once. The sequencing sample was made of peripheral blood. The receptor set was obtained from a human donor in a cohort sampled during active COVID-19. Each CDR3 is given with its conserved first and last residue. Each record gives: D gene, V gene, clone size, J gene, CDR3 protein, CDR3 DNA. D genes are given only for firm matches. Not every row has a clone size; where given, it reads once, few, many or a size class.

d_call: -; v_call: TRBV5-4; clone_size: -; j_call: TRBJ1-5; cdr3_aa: CASSQTPGSDQPQHF; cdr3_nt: TGTGCCAGCAGCCAGACCCCAGGGTCCGATCAGCCCCAGCATTTT
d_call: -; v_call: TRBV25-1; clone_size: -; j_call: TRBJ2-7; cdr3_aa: CASSESPRYEQYF; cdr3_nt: TGTGCCAGCAGTGAATCTCCCAGGTACGAGCAGTACTTC
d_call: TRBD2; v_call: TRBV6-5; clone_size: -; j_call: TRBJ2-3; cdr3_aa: CASEGGNTDTQYF; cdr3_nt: TGTGCCAGCGAGGGAGGGAACACAGATACGCAGTATTTT
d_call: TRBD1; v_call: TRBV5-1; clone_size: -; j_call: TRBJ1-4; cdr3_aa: CASSSEPGQGVGKLFF; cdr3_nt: TGCGCCAGCAGCTCAGAGCCGGGACAGGGGGTCGGAAAACTGTTTTTT
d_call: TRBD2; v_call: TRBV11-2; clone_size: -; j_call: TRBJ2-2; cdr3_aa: CASSLDRAGGGTGELFF; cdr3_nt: TGTGCCAGCAGCTTAGATCGGGCGGGGGGAGGCACCGGGGAGCTGTTTTTT
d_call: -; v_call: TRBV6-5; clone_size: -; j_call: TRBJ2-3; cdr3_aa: CASSPSGYTQYF; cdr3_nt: TGTGCCAGCAGTCCGAGCGGATATACGCAGTATTTT
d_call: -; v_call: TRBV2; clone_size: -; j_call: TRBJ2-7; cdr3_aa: CASSALGQGYYEQYF; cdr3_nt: TGTGCCAGCAGTGCCCTTGGACAAGGGTACTACGAGCAGTACTTC
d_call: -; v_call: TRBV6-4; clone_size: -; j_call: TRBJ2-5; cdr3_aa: CASIPEKLQEETQYF; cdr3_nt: TGTGCCAGCATACCCGAAAAACTTCAGGAAGAGACCCAGTACTTC
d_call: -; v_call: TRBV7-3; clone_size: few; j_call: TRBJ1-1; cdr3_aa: CASSLSGQNTEAFF; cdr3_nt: TGTGCCAGCAGCTTATCCGGACAGAACACTGAAGCTTTCTTT
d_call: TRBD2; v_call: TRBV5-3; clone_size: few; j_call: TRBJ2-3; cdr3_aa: CARSLGLAGSTDTQYF; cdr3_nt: TGTGCCAGAAGCTTGGGACTAGCGGGGAGCACAGATACGCAGTATTTT
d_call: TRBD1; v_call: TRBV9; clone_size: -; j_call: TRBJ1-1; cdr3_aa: CASSVGGTAIVTEAFF; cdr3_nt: TGTGCCAGCAGCGTAGGTGGGACAGCGATTGTCACTGAAGCTTTCTTT
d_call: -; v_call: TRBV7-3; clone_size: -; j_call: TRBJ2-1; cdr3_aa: CASSYSAGEASEQFF; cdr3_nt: TGTGCCAGCAGCTACAGTGCCGGGGAGGCTAGTGAGCAGTTCTTC
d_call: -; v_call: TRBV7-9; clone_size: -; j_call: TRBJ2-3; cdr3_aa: CASSFYGDTDTQYF; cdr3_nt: TGTGCCAGCAGCTTCTACGGGGACACAGATACGCAGTATTTT
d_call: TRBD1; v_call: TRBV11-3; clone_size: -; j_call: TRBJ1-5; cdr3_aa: CASSSDRHQPQHF; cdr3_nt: TGTGCCAGCAGCTCGGACAGGCATCAGCCCCAGCATTTT
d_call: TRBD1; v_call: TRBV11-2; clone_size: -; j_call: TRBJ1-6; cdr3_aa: CASSLGTGGTPLHF; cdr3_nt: TGTGCCAGCAGCTTAGGGACAGGGGGCACACCCCTCCACTTT
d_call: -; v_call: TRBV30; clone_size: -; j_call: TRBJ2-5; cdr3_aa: CAWSGLTAQETQYF; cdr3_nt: TGTGCCTGGAGTGGACTGACAGCCCAAGAGACCCAGTACTTC
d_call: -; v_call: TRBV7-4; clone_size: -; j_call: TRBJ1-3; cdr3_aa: CASSLSRVTGNTIYF; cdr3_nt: TGTGCCAGCAGCTTAAGCAGGGTGACTGGAAACACCATATATTTT
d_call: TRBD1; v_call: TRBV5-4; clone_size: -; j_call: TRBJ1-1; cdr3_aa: CASDRGQGSEAFF; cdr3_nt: TGTGCCAGCGACCGTGGACAGGGCTCTGAAGCTTTCTTT
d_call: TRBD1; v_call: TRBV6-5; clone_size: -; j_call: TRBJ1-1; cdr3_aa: CASTNRGQAEAFF; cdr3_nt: TGTGCCAGCACTAATAGGGGACAGGCTGAAGCTTTCTTT
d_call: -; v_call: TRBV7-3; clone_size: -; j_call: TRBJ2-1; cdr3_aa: CASSTGSYNEQFF; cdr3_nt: TGTGCCAGCAGTACGGGCTCCTACAATGAGCAGTTCTTC
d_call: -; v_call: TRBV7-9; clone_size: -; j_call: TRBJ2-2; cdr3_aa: CASSSPTGGNTGELFF; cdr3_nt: TGTGCCAGCAGCTCCCCCACGGGGGGCAACACCGGGGAGCTGTTTTTT
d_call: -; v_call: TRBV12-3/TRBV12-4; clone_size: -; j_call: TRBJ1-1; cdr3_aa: CASTSETRAFF; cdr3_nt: TGTGCCAGCACCTCGGAGACCCGGGCTTTCTTT
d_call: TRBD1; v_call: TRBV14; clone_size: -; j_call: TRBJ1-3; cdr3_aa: CASSTRQGATSGNTIYF; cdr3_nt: TGTGCCAGCAGCACCAGACAGGGGGCTACCTCTGGAAACACCATATATTTT
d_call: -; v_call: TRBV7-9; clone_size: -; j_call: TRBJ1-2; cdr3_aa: CAGRSNYGYTF; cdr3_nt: TGTGCCGGTCGGTCTAACTATGGCTACACCTTC
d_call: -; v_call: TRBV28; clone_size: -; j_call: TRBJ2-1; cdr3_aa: CASHSRGASYNEQFF; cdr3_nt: TGTGCCAGCCATTCCAGGGGGGCCTCCTACAATGAGCAGTTCTTC
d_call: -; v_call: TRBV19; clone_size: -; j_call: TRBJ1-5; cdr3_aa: CASSNRLLLNQPQHF; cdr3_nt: TGTGCCAGTAGCAACAGGCTCCTTTTAAATCAGCCCCAGCATTTT